This paragraph covers one T cell receptor (beta chain) sequence. Its matching antigen is unknown. Assay: immunoSEQ multiplex PCR; the TCRdb copy retains only in-frame clones and omits some. The sample holds some 350,000 clones; 92% are singletons and the top ten take around 4%. This sample is drawn from a study of Ad26.COV2.S vaccination and SARS-CoV-2 variants. Broader study findings: TCR breadth and depth analyses may have underestimated total T cell responses. Placebo recipients trailed vaccine recipients in spike-specific TCR breadth. Vaccinees reportedly had broad spike-specific CD8+ and CD4+ T cell responses. Placebo recipients and vaccine recipients were similar in non-spike TCR breadth.

The sequenced sample was peripheral blood, obtained after recovery from COVID-19. The source is a human donor who had recovered from COVID-19.

CDR3 nucleotide sequence: TGTGCCAGCAGCCCCCCCGGGGGCAACAATGAGCAGTTCTTC. It codes for CASSPPGGNNEQFF. The J gene is TRBJ2-1, the V gene TRBV7-9; D is possibly TRBD1 or TRBD2 (6 bases each). V lost 5 bases, J lost 5 bases, and 13 bases lay in between. Germline CDR1 SEHNR, CDR2 FQNEAQ (reference sequence). The CDR3 is made up of 14 amino acids.